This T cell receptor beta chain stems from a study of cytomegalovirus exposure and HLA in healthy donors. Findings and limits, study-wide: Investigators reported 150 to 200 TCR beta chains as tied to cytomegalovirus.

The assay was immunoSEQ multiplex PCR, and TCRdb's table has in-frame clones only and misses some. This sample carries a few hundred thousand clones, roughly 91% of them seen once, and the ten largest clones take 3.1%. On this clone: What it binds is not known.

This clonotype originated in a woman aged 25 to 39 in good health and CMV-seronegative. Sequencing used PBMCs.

CDR3 loop: CASSLTLAVGGTQYF. The CDR3 DNA sequence: TGTGCCAGCAGCTTAACCCTAGCGGTTGGTGGGACCCAGTACTTC. The rearrangement joins TRBV7-2 to TRBJ2-5; TRBD2 matches at 7 bases. The CDR3 is 15 amino acids. The germline V gene has CDR1 SGHTA and CDR2 FQGNSA. The V segment lost 2 bases and the J segment 7 bases; nucleotides outside the gene matches: 10.